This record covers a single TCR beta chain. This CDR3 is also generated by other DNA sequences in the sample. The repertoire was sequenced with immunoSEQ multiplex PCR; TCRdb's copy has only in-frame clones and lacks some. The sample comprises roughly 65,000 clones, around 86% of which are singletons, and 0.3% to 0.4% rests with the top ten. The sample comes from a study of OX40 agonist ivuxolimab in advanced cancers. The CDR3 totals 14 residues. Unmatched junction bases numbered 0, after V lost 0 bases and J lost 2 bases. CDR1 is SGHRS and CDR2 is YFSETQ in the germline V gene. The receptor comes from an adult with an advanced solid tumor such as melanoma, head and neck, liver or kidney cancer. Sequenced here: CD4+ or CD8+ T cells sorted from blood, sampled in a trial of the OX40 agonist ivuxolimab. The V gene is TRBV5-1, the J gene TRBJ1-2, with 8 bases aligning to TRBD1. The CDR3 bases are TGCGCCAGCAGCTTGGACAGGGGGAACTATGGCTACACCTTC. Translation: CASSLDRGNYGYTF.